This record looks at one T cell receptor (beta chain) sequence and its context. Its antigen is undetermined. CDR1 is SGHTS and CDR2 is YDEGEE in the germline V gene. The CDR3 is 17 residues long. The junction had 5 bases not matched to a gene; V was cut back by 0 bases and J by 0 bases. This entry comes from a study of cytomegalovirus exposure and HLA in healthy donors. Study-wide findings and caveats: TCR beta sequences reportedly predicted most subjects' HLA-A and HLA-B alleles accurately. Most TCR sequences proved rare, with some public TCRs found in many donors.

The PCR used 60 Vbeta and 13 Jbeta primers. TCRdb's table, derived via immunoSEQ multiplex PCR, lists solely in-frame clones and lacks some. The sample shows fewer than 100,000 clones, under 75% of them seen only once. This TCR was sampled from a female donor in good health and CMV-seronegative. Material for sequencing was PBMCs. This chain joins TRBV5-8 and TRBJ2-1; 8 bases match TRBD2. The CDR3 DNA reads TGTGCCAGCAGCTTGGGTCTAGCGGGCGTCTCCTACAATGAGCAGTTCTTC. Its translation is CASSLGLAGVSYNEQFF.